These 9 T cell receptor beta chains were sequenced from one sample in a study of blood T cell repertoires in COVID-19. TCRdb keeps only in-frame clones here, not all; method: immunoSEQ multiplex PCR. The profile shows 80,000 or so clones, roughly 82% of them singletons. Sequenced: peripheral blood. These TCRs come from a human donor in a cohort sampled during active COVID-19.

The chain couples TRBV9 to TRBJ2-3; 8 bases line up with TRBD2. Germline V CDR1 and CDR2: SGDLS, YYNGEE. This CDR3 spans 16 amino acids. The V gene end was trimmed by 4 bases and the J gene end by 2 bases; junction bases not matched to a gene: 9. CDR3 protein: CASSPGSGGVTDTQYF. The CDR3 nucleotides read TGTGCCAGCAGCCCCGGTTCCGGGGGGGTCACAGATACGCAGTATTTT.

This clone showed up just once. This chain uses TRBV11-2 with TRBJ2-3; D perhaps matches TRBD2 (6 bases). Germline V lookup: CDR1 SGHAT, CDR2 FQNNGV. V was clipped by 0 bases and J by 6 bases, with 16 bases between them. This CDR3 has 16 residues. DNA of the CDR3: TGTGCCAGCAGCTTAGACGGACTAACGACAGCGGATACGCAGTATTTT. It yields the protein CASSLDGLTTADTQYF.

This clone was recorded a few times. The chain recombines TRBV9 with TRBJ1-5; tentative D call: TRBD1 (6 bases). CDR3 length equals 15 residues. V shed 3 bases and J shed 2 bases, with 12 bases lying between them. Germline-derived CDR1 and CDR2 are SGDLS and YYNGEE. CDR3 nucleotides: TGTGCCAGCAGCGGTACAGGGAGTCGCAATCAGCCCCAGCATTTT. It encodes CASSGTGSRNQPQHF.

The chain is built from TRBV18 and TRBJ1-1, with TRBD1 as a possible D gene (5 bases). Trimming took 3 bases from V and 4 from J, leaving 15 bases between them. The CDR3 is made up of 15 amino acids. CDR1 is KGHSH, CDR2 LQKENI, per germline. In DNA, the CDR3 is TGTGCCAGCTCACCTCGGGCAGGGCAAAGCACTGAAGCTTTCTTT. Translated: CASSPRAGQSTEAFF.

The chain has TRBV25-1 and TRBJ1-2, with D possibly being TRBD1 (5 bases). V gave up 5 bases and J gave up 8 bases, with 12 bases separating them. This CDR3 has 12 residues. Germline lookup yields CDR1 MGHDK and CDR2 SYGVNS. CDR3 sequence: CASSPGGGGYTF. The CDR3 coding sequence is TGTGCCAGCAGTCCCGGGGGAGGCGGCTACACCTTC.

This rearrangement joins TRBV6-5 to TRBJ2-7, with D uncertain. Trimming removed 5 bases from V and 5 bases from J, with 13 bases in between. There are 13 residues in the CDR3. Germline V gene sequence: CDR1 MNHEY, CDR2 SVGAGI. The CDR3 loop is CASSTEEDDEQYF. The CDR3 DNA sequence: TGTGCCAGCAGTACAGAAGAAGACGACGAGCAGTACTTC.

This chain links TRBV18 with TRBJ1-5; 8 nucleotides match TRBD1. This CDR3 region has 23 residues. Germline V lookup: CDR1 KGHSH, CDR2 LQKENI. The junction had 31 bases not matched to a gene; V was cut back by 2 bases and J by 7 bases. The CDR3 spells CASSPSIWRFQGAHKVKWQPQHF. The DNA of the CDR3 is TGTGCCAGCTCACCAAGCATCTGGAGATTCCAGGGGGCGCATAAGGTGAAGTGGCAGCCCCAGCATTTT.

The V call is TRBV7-9, the J call TRBJ1-1; D possibly corresponds to TRBD1 (6 bases). Looked up from germline, CDR1 is SEHNR and CDR2 is FQNEAQ (reference sequence). V was shortened by 2 bases and J by 5 bases, with 18 bases between the two germline ends. The CDR3 has 16 amino acids. The CDR3 reads CASSLPPGGLETEAFF. The CDR3 nucleotides are TGTGCCAGCAGCTTACCCCCCGGGGGGCTGGAAACTGAAGCTTTCTTT. Supplemented by reference TRBV7-9 and TRBJ1-1, the full variable domain reads DTGVSQNPRHKITKRGQNVTFRCDPISEHNRLYWYRQTLGQGPEFLTYFQNEAQLEKSRLLSDRFSAERPKGSFSTLEIQRTEQGDSAMYLCASSLPPGGLETEAFFGQGTRLTVV.

The rearrangement uses TRBV4-3 and TRBJ1-2; D might be TRBD1 (5 bases). The V gene's germline CDR1 is LGHNA and CDR2 YSLEER. The CDR3 has 14 residues. V lost 1 base, J lost 0 bases, and 6 bases lay in between. The CDR3 here is CASSQGTTNYGYTF. The CDR3 nucleotides are TGCGCCAGCAGCCAAGGGACAACTAACTATGGCTACACCTTC.